A selection of T cell receptor beta chains follows, all from one sample in a study of Tregs in tolerant kidney transplant recipients. Here immunoSEQ multiplex PCR was the method, and the copy in TCRdb shows in-frame clones only, minus some. The data hold about 77,000 clones, with less than 98% observed a single time. The sample consisted of CD4+ T cells from blood, taken before the transplant. The receptor set was obtained from a human donor who received a combined kidney and bone marrow transplant. The CDR3 runs from the conserved cysteine through the conserved F or W. D genes are given only for firm matches. A row's size may be missing; if present it is once, few, many or a size class.

V	J	D	size	length	CDR3	DNA
TRBV6-5	TRBJ1-2	NA	NA	13	CASVSPGNYGYTF	TGTGCCAGCGTTAGTCCAGGGAACTATGGCTACACCTTC
TRBV29-1	TRBJ1-1	TRBD1	NA	15	CSVEPLTGGHTEAFF	TGCAGCGTTGAACCACTGACAGGGGGGCACACTGAAGCTTTCTTT
TRBV30	TRBJ2-3	TRBD1	NA	15	CAWSKGQASLDTQYF	TGTGCCTGGAGTAAGGGACAGGCTTCATTAGATACGCAGTATTTT
TRBV30	TRBJ2-2	TRBD1	NA	15	CAWSSDRVNTGELFF	TGTGCCTGGAGTTCAGACAGGGTAAACACCGGGGAGCTGTTTTTT
TRBV9	TRBJ1-2	TRBD1	NA	15	CASSPTGQGSDGYTF	TGTGCCAGCAGCCCCACGGGACAGGGATCTGATGGCTACACCTTC
TRBV4-2	TRBJ2-6	NA	NA	16	CASSQDHRAGANVLTF	TGTGCCAGCAGCCAAGATCACAGGGCTGGGGCCAACGTCCTGACTTTC
TRBV18	TRBJ2-1	TRBD2	NA	17	CASSPLGGGARYNEQFF	TGTGCCAGCTCACCACTGGGCGGGGGGGCCAGGTACAATGAGCAGTTCTTC
TRBV6-5	TRBJ2-7	NA	NA	12	CASSYAGYEQYF	TGTGCCAGCAGTTACGCAGGTTACGAGCAGTACTTC
TRBV11-2	TRBJ2-5	TRBD1	NA	13	CASSSTGKETQYF	TGTGCCAGCAGCTCGACAGGGAAAGAGACCCAGTACTTC
TRBV7-2	TRBJ2-3	TRBD2	once	16	CASSLASGRFGDTQYF	TGTGCCAGCAGCTTAGCCAGCGGGAGGTTTGGAGATACGCAGTATTTT
TRBV11-3	TRBJ2-7	NA	NA	11	CASSPAYEQYF	TGTGCCAGCAGCCCCGCCTACGAGCAGTACTTC
TRBV7-9	TRBJ1-2	NA	NA	14	CASSPQQENYGYTF	TGTGCCAGCAGCCCTCAACAGGAAAACTATGGCTACACCTTC
TRBV19	TRBJ1-2	TRBD1	NA	13	CASSKQGAFGYTF	TGTGCCAGTAGTAAACAGGGGGCGTTTGGCTACACCTTC
TRBV4-1	TRBJ2-1	TRBD2	NA	15	CASSQASGGNVKQFF	TGCGCCAGCAGCCAAGCCAGCGGGGGGAATGTTAAGCAGTTCTTC
TRBV6-1	TRBJ2-7	NA	NA	13	CASSADSAWVQYF	TGTGCCAGCAGCGCGGACTCAGCCTGGGTGCAGTACTTC
TRBV18	TRBJ1-1	NA	NA	13	CASSQTGQTEAFF	TGTGCCAGCTCACAAACCGGACAGACTGAAGCTTTCTTT
TRBV9	TRBJ2-2	TRBD2	NA	16	CASSATSGRAYGELFF	TGTGCCAGCAGCGCAACTAGCGGGAGGGCCTACGGGGAGCTGTTTTTT
TRBV7-2	TRBJ2-7	NA	once	14	CASSIDRSSYEQYF	TGTGCCAGCAGCATTGACAGGAGCTCCTACGAGCAGTACTTC
TRBV25-1	TRBJ2-3	NA	NA	12	CASGRPSDTQYF	TGTGCCAGTGGCAGGCCGTCAGATACGCAGTATTTT
TRBV7-3	TRBJ2-5	TRBD2	NA	19	CASSWRPSTSGSRDETQYF	TGTGCCAGCAGCTGGAGACCGTCGACTAGCGGGAGTAGGGATGAGACCCAGTACTTC
TRBV5-1	TRBJ2-4	TRBD2	NA	16	CASSPRGELAKNIQYF	TGCGCCAGCAGCCCTCGGGGGGAGCTAGCCAAAAACATTCAGTACTTC
TRBV9	TRBJ2-7	TRBD1	NA	15	CASSVGDRESHEQYF	TGTGCCAGCAGCGTAGGTGACAGGGAGTCCCACGAGCAGTACTTC
TRBV28	TRBJ2-5	NA	NA	15	CASSFVGWDQETQYF	TGTGCCAGCAGTTTTGTCGGGTGGGACCAAGAGACCCAGTACTTC
TRBV19	TRBJ2-7	TRBD2	NA	14	CASRAGPSTYEQYF	TGTGCCAGTAGAGCGGGACCGTCTACCTACGAGCAGTACTTT
TRBV19	TRBJ1-2	TRBD1	NA	14	CASSIETGTLRYTF	TGTGCCAGTAGTATCGAGACAGGGACTCTACGCTACACCTTC
TRBV4-2	TRBJ2-3	TRBD2	NA	14	CASSQELAGDTQYF	TGTGCCAGCAGCCAAGAGTTAGCGGGGGATACGCAGTATTTT
TRBV4-2	TRBJ2-3	TRBD2	once	17	CASSQVGAGEGSDTQYF	TGTGCCAGCAGCCAAGTTGGGGCGGGGGAAGGGTCAGATACGCAGTATTTT
TRBV28	TRBJ1-2	NA	NA	13	CASSFEGGRGYTF	TGTGCCAGCAGTTTTGAGGGGGGGCGCGGCTACACCTTC
TRBV29-1	TRBJ1-1	NA	once	14	CSVGSRLRAIEAFF	TGCAGCGTCGGGAGCCGCCTGAGGGCAATTGAAGCTTTCTTT
TRBV29-1	TRBJ1-2	NA	NA	11	CQAGPNYGYTF	TGCCAGGCGGGGCCTAACTATGGCTACACCTTC
TRBV5-1	TRBJ2-6	NA	NA	19	CASSLAVDGGLLGANVLTF	TGCGCCAGCAGCTTGGCCGTCGACGGGGGGCTCCTTGGGGCCAACGTCCTGACTTTC
TRBV20-1	TRBJ1-1	TRBD1	NA	11	CSAPRTGTAFF	TGCAGTGCACCTCGGACAGGGACAGCTTTCTTT
TRBV7-9	TRBJ1-6	NA	NA	14	CASSLDRFNSPLHF	TGTGCCAGCAGCTTAGACAGGTTTAATTCACCCCTCCACTTT
TRBV12-5	TRBJ2-2	TRBD1	NA	15	CASGLVKQGVGELFF	TGTGCTAGTGGTTTGGTTAAACAGGGGGTCGGGGAGCTGTTTTTT
TRBV27	TRBJ1-4	TRBD1	NA	14	CASSLQGAGEKLFF	TGTGCCAGCAGCTTACAGGGGGCGGGTGAAAAACTGTTTTTT
TRBV11-2	TRBJ1-1	NA	NA	13	CASSLENQGRAFF	TGTGCCAGCAGCTTAGAAAACCAGGGTAGGGCTTTCTTT
TRBV7-2	TRBJ2-2	NA	once	14	CASSFLVNTGELFF	TGTGCCAGCAGCTTTTTAGTGAACACCGGGGAGCTGTTTTTT
TRBV7-6	TRBJ1-3	NA	NA	13	CASSLARGNTIYF	TGTGCCAGCAGCTTAGCCCGGGGAAACACCATATATTTT
TRBV9	TRBJ2-2	TRBD1	NA	20	CASSATWSPGQGANTGELFF	TGTGCCAGCAGCGCGACATGGAGCCCGGGACAGGGGGCGAACACCGGGGAGCTGTTTTTT
TRBV5-3	TRBJ2-2	TRBD2	NA	16	CASERSGTSRTGELFF	TGTGCCAGCGAACGGTCCGGGACTAGCAGAACCGGGGAGCTGTTTTTT
TRBV5-4	TRBJ2-1	TRBD2	NA	15	CASRKTSGGAHEQFF	TGTGCCAGCAGGAAGACTAGCGGGGGGGCCCATGAGCAGTTCTTC
TRBV7-2	TRBJ2-1	NA	NA	16	CASSHRLPGGDNEQFF	TGTGCCAGCAGTCACCGACTCCCTGGTGGCGACAATGAGCAGTTCTTC
TRBV19	TRBJ2-6	NA	NA	15	CASSNRANGANVLTF	TGTGCCAGTAGTAACAGGGCTAATGGGGCCAACGTCCTGACTTTC
TRBV7-8	TRBJ1-2	NA	NA	13	CASSSGYHYGYTF	TGTGCCAGCAGCTCGGGATATCACTATGGCTACACCTTC
TRBV25-1	TRBJ2-5	TRBD1	NA	14	CASSPRGTQETQYF	TGTGCCAGCAGTCCCAGGGGGACCCAAGAGACCCAGTACTTC
TRBV30	TRBJ2-7	NA	NA	14	CAWRKQGKVYEQYF	TGTGCCTGGCGGAAACAGGGTAAGGTCTACGAGCAGTACTTC
TRBV6-5	TRBJ2-3	NA	NA	14	CASSPGLFTDTQYF	TGTGCCAGCAGTCCGGGACTCTTCACAGATACGCAGTATTTT
TRBV30	TRBJ2-7	TRBD1	NA	14	CAWSEGQMGYEQYF	TGTGCCTGGAGTGAGGGACAGATGGGCTACGAGCAGTACTTC
TRBV11-1	TRBJ2-1	NA	NA	16	CASSLWMGGTYNEQFF	TGTGCCAGCAGCTTATGGATGGGGGGAACTTACAATGAGCAGTTCTTC
TRBV19	TRBJ2-1	TRBD2	NA	17	CASSIPSGSHRLREQLF	TGTGCCAGTAGTATCCCTAGCGGGAGTCACCGCCTCAGGGAGCAGCTCTTC
TRBV7-3	TRBJ2-3	NA	NA	13	CASGLESTDTQYF	TGTGCCAGCGGGTTGGAGAGCACAGATACGCAGTATTTT
TRBV7-3	TRBJ1-1	NA	NA	15	CASSLMGGSNTEAFF	TGTGCCAGCAGCTTAATGGGAGGGTCCAACACTGAAGCTTTCTTT
TRBV7-9	TRBJ2-5	NA	NA	13	CASSFGSQETQYF	TGTGCCAGCAGCTTCGGGAGCCAAGAGACCCAGTACTTC